The clone carrying this TCR beta chain was seen a few times. Its antigen is as yet unknown. By way of CD45RO/CCR7/CD25/CD127/CD95/CD27, the CD4+ regulatory, stem cell-like memory, central memory and naive cells were sorted. Every bit of the isolated RNA underwent reverse transcription, so sequencing read expressed TCRB transcripts. Clones were sequenced by immunoSEQ multiplex PCR, and TCRdb holds only the in-frame ones, with some missing. This sample has about 150,000 clones, with about 13% found just once. These data belong to a study of beta chain features in type 1 diabetes. The CDR3 covers 16 residues. Germline-derived CDR1 and CDR2 are SGHAT and FQNNGV. V trimming: 4 bases; J trimming: 0 bases; junction bases outside the gene matches: 3. Findings of the study overall: People with Type 1 diabetes carried modestly yet significantly shorter TCRB CDR3s in all four CD4+ subsets.

This TCR was recovered from a man in his late teens or twenties with type 1 diabetes. Sample: central memory CD4+ T cells from blood. This chain uses TRBV11-2 with TRBJ2-4, with 10 bases lining up with TRBD2. CDR3 in DNA: TGTGCCAGCAGCTCTAGCGGGGGTTTAGCCAAAAACATTCAGTACTTC. It translates to CASSSSGGLAKNIQYF.